Many counts were recorded for the clone carrying this TCR beta chain. The data were obtained in a study of regulatory T cells in long-lasting Graves disease. The time point: newly diagnosed GD, antithyroid drugs for less than 3 months. PBMC RNA was the source of the TCR library. Library construction for TCR beta used iRepertoire HTBI primers and Arm-PCR of CDR3 regions. TCRdb re-called the multiplex PCR reads through MiXCR, storing one row per CDR3 protein. The sample has hundreds of thousands of distinct CDR3 sequences, around 17% seen once; the top ten hold 15% to 20%. This sample was also put to use in a study of T cells in Graves' hyperthyroidism and ophthalmopathy. From that study: During a first-round RT-PCR of the TCR CDR3, the HTBI primer set was used.

The source of this sequence is a woman aged 25 to 39 with Graves disease. This specimen consisted of peripheral blood mononuclear cells (PBMCs), obtained at new diagnosis, from a patient treated with antithyroid drugs.

The CDR3 nucleotides read TGCAGTGCTAGAGACAGCGGGGTGAGGTACAATGAGCAGTTCTTC. This translates into CSARDSGVRYNEQFF. The chain is built from TRBV20-1 and TRBJ2-1; TRBD2 aligns across 7 bases. Unmatched junction bases numbered 6, after V lost 0 bases and J lost 4 bases. CDR1 is DFQATT and CDR2 is SNEGSKA in the germline V gene (reference sequence). CDR3 length: 15 residues.